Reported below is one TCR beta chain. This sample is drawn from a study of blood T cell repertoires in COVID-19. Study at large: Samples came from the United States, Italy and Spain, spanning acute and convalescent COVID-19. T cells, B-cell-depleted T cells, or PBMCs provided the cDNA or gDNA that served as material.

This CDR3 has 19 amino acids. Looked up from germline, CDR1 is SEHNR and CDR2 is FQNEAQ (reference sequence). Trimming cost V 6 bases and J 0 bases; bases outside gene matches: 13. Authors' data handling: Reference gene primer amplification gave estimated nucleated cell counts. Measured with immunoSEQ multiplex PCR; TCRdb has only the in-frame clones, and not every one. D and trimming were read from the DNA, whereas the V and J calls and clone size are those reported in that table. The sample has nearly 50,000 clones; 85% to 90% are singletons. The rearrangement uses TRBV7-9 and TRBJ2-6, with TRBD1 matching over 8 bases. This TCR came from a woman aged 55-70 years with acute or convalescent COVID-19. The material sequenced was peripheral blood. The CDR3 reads CASRPARDRRFSGANVLTF. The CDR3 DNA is TGTGCCAGCAGACCCGCAAGGGACAGGCGTTTCTCTGGGGCCAACGTCCTGACTTTC.